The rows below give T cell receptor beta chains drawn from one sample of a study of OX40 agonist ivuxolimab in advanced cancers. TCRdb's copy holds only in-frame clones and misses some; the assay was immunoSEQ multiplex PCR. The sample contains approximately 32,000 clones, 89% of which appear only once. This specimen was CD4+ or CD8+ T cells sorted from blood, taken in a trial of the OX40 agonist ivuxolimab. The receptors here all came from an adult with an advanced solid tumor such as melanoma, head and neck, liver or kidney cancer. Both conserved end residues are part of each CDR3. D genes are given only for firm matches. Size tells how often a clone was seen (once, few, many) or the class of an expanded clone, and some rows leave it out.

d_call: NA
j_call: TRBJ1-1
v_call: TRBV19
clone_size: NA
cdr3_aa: CASRADRMNTEAFF
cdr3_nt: TGTGCCAGTAGAGCCGACAGAATGAACACTGAAGCTTTCTTT

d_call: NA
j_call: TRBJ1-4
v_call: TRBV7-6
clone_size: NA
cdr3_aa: CASSLEPASNEKLFF
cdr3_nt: TGTGCCAGCAGCCTTGAACCGGCCAGTAATGAAAAACTGTTTTTT

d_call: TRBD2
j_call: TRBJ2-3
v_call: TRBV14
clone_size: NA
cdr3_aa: CASSQLSGRATDTQYF
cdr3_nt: TGTGCCAGCAGCCAATTAAGCGGGAGGGCCACAGATACGCAGTATTTT

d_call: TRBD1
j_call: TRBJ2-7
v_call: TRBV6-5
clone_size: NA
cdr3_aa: CASRPGQAYEQYF
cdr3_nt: TGTGCCAGCAGGCCGGGACAGGCCTACGAGCAGTACTTC

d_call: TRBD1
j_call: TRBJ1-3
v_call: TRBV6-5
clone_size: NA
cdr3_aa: CASSYTTGSGNTIYF
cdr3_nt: TGTGCCAGCAGTTACACGACAGGGTCCGGAAACACCATATATTTT

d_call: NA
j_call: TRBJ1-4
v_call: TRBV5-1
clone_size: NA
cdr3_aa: CASSPDPTNEKLFF
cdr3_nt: TGCGCCAGCAGCCCAGACCCAACTAATGAAAAACTGTTTTTT

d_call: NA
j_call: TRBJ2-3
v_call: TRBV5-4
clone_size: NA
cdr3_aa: CASSPPSARSTDTQYF
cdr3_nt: TGTGCCAGCAGCCCGCCTAGCGCTAGAAGCACAGATACGCAGTATTTT

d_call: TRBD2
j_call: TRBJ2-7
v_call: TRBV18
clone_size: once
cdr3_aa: CASSPSGSIYEQYF
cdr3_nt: TGTGCCAGCTCCCCTAGCGGGAGTATCTACGAGCAGTACTTC

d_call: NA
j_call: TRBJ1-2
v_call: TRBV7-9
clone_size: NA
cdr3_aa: CASSAYRAPNYGYTF
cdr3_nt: TGTGCCAGCAGCGCATACAGGGCTCCTAACTATGGCTACACCTTC

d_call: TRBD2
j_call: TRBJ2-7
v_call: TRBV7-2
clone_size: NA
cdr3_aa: CASSFTSGNPYEQYF
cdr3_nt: TGTGCCAGCAGCTTTACTAGCGGGAATCCCTACGAGCAGTACTTC

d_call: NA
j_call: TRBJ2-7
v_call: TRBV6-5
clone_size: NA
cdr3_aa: CASSYRHEQYF
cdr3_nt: TGTGCCAGCAGTTATCGACACGAGCAGTACTTC

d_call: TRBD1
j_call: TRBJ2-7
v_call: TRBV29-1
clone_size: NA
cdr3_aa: CSVARQGRQYEQYF
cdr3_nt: TGCAGCGTCGCCCGACAGGGGAGGCAGTACGAGCAGTACTTC

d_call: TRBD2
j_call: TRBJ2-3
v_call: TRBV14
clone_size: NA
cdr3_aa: CASSRGGLASTDTQYF
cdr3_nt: TGTGCCAGCAGCCGGGGGGGACTAGCGAGCACAGATACGCAGTATTTT

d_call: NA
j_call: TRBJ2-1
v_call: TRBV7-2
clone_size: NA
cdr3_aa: CASSLGLQSYNEQFF
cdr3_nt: TGTGCCAGCAGCTTAGGGTTGCAATCCTACAATGAGCAGTTCTTC

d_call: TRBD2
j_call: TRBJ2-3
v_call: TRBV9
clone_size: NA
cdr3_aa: CASSAHLSGTSGSTDTQYF
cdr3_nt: TGTGCCAGCAGCGCTCATCTTTCCGGGACTAGCGGTAGCACAGATACGCAGTATTTT

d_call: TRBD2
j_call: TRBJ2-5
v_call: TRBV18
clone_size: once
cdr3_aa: CASSPPGGPDQETQYF
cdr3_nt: TGTGCCAGCTCACCACCGGGAGGGCCAGATCAAGAGACCCAGTACTTC

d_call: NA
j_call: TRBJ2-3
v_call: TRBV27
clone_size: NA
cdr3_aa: CASSLDRVGTQYF
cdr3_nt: TGTGCCAGCAGTTTAGACCGCGTAGGTACGCAGTATTTT

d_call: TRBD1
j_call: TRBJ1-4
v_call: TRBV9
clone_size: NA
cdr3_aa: CASSGGTGRTEKLFF
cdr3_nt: TGTGCCAGCAGCGGAGGGACAGGAAGGACTGAAAAACTGTTTTTT

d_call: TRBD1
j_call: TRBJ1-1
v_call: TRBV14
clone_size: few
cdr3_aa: CASSPGTGETEAFF
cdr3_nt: TGTGCCAGCAGCCCCGGGACAGGGGAAACTGAAGCTTTCTTT

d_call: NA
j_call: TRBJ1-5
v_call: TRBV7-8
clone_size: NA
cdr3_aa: CASSLRGGSNQPQHF
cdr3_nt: TGTGCCAGCAGCCTCCGTGGGGGTAGCAATCAGCCCCAGCATTTT

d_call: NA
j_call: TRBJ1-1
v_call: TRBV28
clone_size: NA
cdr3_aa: CASRLLGWAEAFF
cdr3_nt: TGTGCCAGCAGGCTTCTGGGTTGGGCTGAAGCTTTCTTT

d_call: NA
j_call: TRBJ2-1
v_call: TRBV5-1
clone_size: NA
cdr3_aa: CASSLVPENDEQFF
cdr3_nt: TGCGCCAGCAGCTTGGTGCCAGAAAATGATGAGCAGTTCTTC

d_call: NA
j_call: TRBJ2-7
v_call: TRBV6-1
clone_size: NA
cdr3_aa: CASRPGPNSYEQYF
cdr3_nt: TGTGCCAGCAGGCCGGGACCGAACTCCTACGAGCAGTACTTC

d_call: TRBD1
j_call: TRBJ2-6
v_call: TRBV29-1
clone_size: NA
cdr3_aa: CSAGTGGSGANVLTF
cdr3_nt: TGCAGCGCCGGGACAGGGGGCTCTGGGGCCAACGTCCTGACTTTC

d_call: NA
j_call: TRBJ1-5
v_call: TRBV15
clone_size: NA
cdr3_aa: CATSGAGALLSNQPQHF
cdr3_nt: TGTGCCACCAGCGGGGCAGGGGCCCTGTTAAGCAATCAGCCCCAGCATTTT

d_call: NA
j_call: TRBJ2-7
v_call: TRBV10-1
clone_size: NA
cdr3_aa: CASSGSGMGAYEQYF
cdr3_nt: TGCGCCAGCAGTGGTAGCGGAATGGGGGCCTACGAGCAGTACTTC

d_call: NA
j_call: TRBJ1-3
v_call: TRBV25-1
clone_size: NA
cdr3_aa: CASNDYGNTIYF
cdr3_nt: TGTGCCAGCAACGATTATGGAAACACCATATATTTT

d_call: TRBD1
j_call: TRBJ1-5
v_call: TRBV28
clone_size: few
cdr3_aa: CASSLGQGTGPQHF
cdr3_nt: TGTGCCAGCAGTTTAGGACAGGGGACTGGGCCCCAGCATTTT

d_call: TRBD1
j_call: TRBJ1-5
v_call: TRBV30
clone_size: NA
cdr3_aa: CAWTGTGVFQPQHF
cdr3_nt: TGTGCCTGGACCGGGACAGGGGTTTTTCAGCCCCAGCATTTT

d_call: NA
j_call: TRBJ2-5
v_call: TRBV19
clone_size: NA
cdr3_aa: CASSIDRVQTQYF
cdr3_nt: TGTGCCAGTAGTATAGACAGGGTGCAGACCCAGTACTTC

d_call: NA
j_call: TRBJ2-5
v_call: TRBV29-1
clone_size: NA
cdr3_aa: CSVEWASPETQYF
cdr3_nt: TGCAGCGTTGAATGGGCTAGCCCGGAGACCCAGTACTTC

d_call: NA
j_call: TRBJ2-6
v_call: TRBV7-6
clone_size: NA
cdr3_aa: CASSLDSPISGANVLTF
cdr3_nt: TGTGCCAGCAGCTTAGACAGTCCTATTTCTGGGGCCAACGTCCTGACTTTC

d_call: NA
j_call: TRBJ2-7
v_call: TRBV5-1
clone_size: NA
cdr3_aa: CASSLGGRMSYEQYF
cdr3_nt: TGCGCCAGCAGCTTGGGTGGGCGGATGTCCTACGAGCAGTACTTC

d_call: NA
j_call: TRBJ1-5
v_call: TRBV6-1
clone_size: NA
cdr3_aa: CASSENRGNQPQHF
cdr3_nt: TGTGCCAGCAGTGAGAACAGGGGCAATCAGCCCCAGCATTTT

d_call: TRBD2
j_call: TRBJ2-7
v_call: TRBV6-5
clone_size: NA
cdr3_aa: CASSYGGTSGSYEQYF
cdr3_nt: TGTGCCAGCAGTTACGGTGGGACTAGCGGGTCCTACGAGCAGTACTTC

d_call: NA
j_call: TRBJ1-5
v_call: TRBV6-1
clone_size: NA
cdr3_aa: CASRTSDQPQHF
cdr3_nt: TGTGCCAGCAGAACGTCGGATCAGCCCCAGCATTTT

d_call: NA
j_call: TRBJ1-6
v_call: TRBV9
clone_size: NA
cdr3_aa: CASSVVGTANNSPLHF
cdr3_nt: TGTGCCAGCAGCGTAGTCGGGACCGCAAATAATTCACCCCTCCACTTT

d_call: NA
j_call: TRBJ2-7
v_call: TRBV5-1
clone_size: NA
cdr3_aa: CASSLGQRTYEQYF
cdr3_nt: TGCGCCAGCAGCCTCGGACAGAGAACCTACGAGCAGTACTTC

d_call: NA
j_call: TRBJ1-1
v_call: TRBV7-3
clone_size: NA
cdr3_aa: CASSFTQNTEAFF
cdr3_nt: TGTGCCAGCAGCTTCACCCAAAACACTGAAGCTTTCTTT

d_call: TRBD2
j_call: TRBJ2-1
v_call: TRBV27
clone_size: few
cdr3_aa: CASSFGGGLNWEQFF
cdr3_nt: TGTGCCAGCAGTTTTGGGGGGGGGTTAAATTGGGAGCAGTTCTTC

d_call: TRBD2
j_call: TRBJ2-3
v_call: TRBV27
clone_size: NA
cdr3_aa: CASSLASGDTAQYF
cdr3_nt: TGTGCCAGCAGTTTAGCTAGCGGGGATACTGCGCAGTATTTT

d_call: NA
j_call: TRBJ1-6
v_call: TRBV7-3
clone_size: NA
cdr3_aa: CASSSYGGNSPLHF
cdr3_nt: TGTGCCAGCAGCTCCTACGGCGGAAATTCACCCCTCCACTTT

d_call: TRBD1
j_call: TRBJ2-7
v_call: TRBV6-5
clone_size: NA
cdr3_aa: CASSPPAGGSEQYF
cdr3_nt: TGTGCCAGCAGCCCTCCGGCAGGGGGTAGCGAGCAGTACTTC

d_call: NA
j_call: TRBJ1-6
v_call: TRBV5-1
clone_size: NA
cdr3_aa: CASSSDGYNSPLHF
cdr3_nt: TGCGCCAGCAGCTCGGACGGATATAATTCACCCCTCCACTTT

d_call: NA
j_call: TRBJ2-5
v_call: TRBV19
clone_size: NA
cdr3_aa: CASSGGRPQETQYF
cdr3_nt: TGTGCCAGTAGCGGAGGACGTCCACAAGAGACCCAGTACTTC

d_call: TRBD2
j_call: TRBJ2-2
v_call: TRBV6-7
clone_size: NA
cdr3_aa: CASTQTTSGRAANTGELFF
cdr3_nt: TGTGCCAGCACCCAAACAACTAGCGGGAGGGCCGCGAACACCGGGGAGCTGTTTTTT

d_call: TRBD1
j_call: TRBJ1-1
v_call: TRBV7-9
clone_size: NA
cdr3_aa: CASSLGGQGTEAFF
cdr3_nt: TGTGCCAGCAGCTTAGGGGGACAGGGTACTGAAGCTTTCTTT

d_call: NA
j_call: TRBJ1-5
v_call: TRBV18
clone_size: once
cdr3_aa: CASSPGTLSNQPQHF
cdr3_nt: TGTGCCAGCTCCCCCGGGACACTTAGCAATCAGCCCCAGCATTTT

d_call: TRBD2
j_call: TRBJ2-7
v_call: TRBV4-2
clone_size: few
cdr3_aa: CASTPAGGKVEQYF
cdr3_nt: TGTGCCAGCACCCCAGCGGGAGGGAAAGTCGAGCAGTACTTC

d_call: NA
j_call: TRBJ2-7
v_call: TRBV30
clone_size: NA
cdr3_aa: CAWSGGGPVYEQYF
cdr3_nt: TGTGCCTGGAGTGGCGGGGGCCCCGTCTACGAGCAGTACTTC

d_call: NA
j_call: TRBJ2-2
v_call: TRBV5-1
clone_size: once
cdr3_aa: CASSLRAREPGELFF
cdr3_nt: TGCGCCAGCAGCCTCAGGGCAAGGGAGCCCGGGGAGCTGTTTTTT

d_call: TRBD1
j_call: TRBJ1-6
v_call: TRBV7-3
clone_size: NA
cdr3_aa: CASSEGAHQNSPLHF
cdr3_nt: TGTGCCAGCAGCGAGGGGGCGCATCAGAATTCACCCCTCCACTTT

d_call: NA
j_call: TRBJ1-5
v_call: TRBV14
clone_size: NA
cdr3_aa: CASSQVGDIYQPQHF
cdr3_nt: TGTGCCAGCAGCCAAGTAGGGGACATATATCAGCCCCAGCATTTT

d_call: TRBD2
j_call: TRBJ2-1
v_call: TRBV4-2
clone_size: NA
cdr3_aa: CASSRREATYNEQFF
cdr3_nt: TGTGCCAGCAGCCGACGGGAGGCCACGTACAATGAGCAGTTCTTC